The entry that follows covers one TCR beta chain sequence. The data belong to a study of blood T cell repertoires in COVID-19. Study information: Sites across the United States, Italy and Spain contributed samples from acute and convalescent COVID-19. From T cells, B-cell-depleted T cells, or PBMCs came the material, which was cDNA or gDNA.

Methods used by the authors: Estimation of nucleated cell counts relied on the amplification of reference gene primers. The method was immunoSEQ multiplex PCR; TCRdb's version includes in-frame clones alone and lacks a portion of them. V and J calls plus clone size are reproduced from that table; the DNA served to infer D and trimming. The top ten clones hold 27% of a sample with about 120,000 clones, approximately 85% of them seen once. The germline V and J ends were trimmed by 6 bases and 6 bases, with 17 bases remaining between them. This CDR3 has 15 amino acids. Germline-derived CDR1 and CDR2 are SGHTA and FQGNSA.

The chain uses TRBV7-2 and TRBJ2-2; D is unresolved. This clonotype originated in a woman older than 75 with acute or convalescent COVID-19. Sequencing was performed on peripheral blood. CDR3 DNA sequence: TGTGCCAGCAGTCCCAGAAGCGAGACGGCCGGGGAGCTGTTTTTT. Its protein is CASSPRSETAGELFF.